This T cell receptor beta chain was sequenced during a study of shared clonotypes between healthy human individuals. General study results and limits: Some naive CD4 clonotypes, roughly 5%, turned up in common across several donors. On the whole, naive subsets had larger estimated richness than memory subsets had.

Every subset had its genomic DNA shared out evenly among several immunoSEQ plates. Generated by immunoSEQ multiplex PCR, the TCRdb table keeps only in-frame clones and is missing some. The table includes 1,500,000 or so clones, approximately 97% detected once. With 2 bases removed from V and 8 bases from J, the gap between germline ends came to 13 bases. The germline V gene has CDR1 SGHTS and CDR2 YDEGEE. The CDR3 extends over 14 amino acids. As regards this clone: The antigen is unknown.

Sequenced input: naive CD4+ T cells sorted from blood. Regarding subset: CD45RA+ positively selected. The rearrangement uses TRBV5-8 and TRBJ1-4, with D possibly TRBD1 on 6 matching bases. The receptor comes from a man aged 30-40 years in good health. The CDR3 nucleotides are TGTGCCAGCAGCTTACAGGGCGTTAGAGAAAAACTGTTTTTT. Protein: CASSLQGVREKLFF.